This is a list of T cell receptor beta chains from one sample in a study of OX40 agonist ivuxolimab in advanced cancers. The protocol was immunoSEQ multiplex PCR, while the TCRdb copy is restricted to in-frame clones and leaves out a portion. The data contain 100,000 or so clones, 90% of them singletons. Sequenced here: CD4+ or CD8+ T cells sorted from blood, sampled in a trial of the OX40 agonist ivuxolimab. The receptors come from an adult with an advanced solid tumor such as melanoma, head and neck, liver or kidney cancer. The CDR3 runs from the conserved cysteine through the conserved F or W. Each record gives: CDR3 length, V gene, D gene, J gene, CDR3 DNA, CDR3 protein. A D gene is named only where the DNA matches it firmly.

14	TRBV18	TRBD1	TRBJ2-7	TGTGCCAGCTCGTACGGACAGGGGGGATACGAGCAGTACTTC	CASSYGQGGYEQYF
13	TRBV6-5	-	TRBJ2-1	TGTGCCAGCAGTTTAACATCTGGAAAAAGGCAGTTCTTC	CASSLTSGKRQFF
15	TRBV7-2	-	TRBJ2-4	TGTGCCAGCAGCTTACTAGGCTATGACAAAAACATTCAGTACTTC	CASSLLGYDKNIQYF
19	TRBV9	TRBD2	TRBJ2-2	TGTGCCAGCAGCGTAGGGACGTTCGGGACTAGTCCGAACACCGGGGAGCTGTTTTTT	CASSVGTFGTSPNTGELFF
14	TRBV14	-	TRBJ2-7	TGTGCCAGCAGCCAAGGTGGCGGGGCGAGGGAGCAGTACTTC	CASSQGGGAREQYF
15	TRBV5-6	TRBD1	TRBJ2-1	TGTGCCAGCAGCGCCGGACAGGGGGCCGGGGATGAGCAGTTCTTC	CASSAGQGAGDEQFF
15	TRBV19	-	TRBJ2-5	TGTGCCAGTAGTATCCTTGAGGGTCGGGAAGAGACCCAGTACTTC	CASSILEGREETQYF
14	TRBV7-2	TRBD2	TRBJ2-3	TGTGCCAGCAGCATTGGACTAGATGGAGATACGCAGTATTTT	CASSIGLDGDTQYF
15	TRBV9	-	TRBJ2-2	TGTGCCAGCAGCCCCCTCGGCGAGGCCACCGGGGAGCTGTTTTTT	CASSPLGEATGELFF
16	TRBV28	-	TRBJ1-5	TGTGCCAGCAGTCCCCCTATAGGGGGGTCTCTTCAGCCCCAGCATTTT	CASSPPIGGSLQPQHF
13	TRBV6-5	-	TRBJ1-1	TGTGCCAGCAGTTACTCAGGGTGGACTGAAGCTTTCTTT	CASSYSGWTEAFF